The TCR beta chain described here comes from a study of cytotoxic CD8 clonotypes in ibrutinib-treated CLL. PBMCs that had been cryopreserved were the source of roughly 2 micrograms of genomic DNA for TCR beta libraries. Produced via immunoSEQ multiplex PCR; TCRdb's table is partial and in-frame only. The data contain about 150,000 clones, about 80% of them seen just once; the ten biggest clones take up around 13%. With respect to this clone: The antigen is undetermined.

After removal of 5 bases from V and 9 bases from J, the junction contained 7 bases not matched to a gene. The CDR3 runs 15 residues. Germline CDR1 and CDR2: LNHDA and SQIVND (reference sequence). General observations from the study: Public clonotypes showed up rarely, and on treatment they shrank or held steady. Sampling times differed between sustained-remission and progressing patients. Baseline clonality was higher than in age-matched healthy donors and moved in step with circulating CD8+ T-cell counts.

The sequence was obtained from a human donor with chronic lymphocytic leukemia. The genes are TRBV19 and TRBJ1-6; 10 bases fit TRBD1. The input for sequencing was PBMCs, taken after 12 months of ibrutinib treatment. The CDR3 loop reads CASSPQRTGGSPLHF. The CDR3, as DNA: TGTGCCAGTAGTCCCCAAAGGACAGGGGGTTCACCCCTCCACTTT. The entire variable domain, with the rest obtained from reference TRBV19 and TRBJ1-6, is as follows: DGGITQSPKYLFRKEGQNVTLSCEQNLNHDAMYWYRQDPGQGLRLIYYSQIVNDFQKGDIAEGYSVSREKKESFPLTVTSAQKNPTAFYLCASSPQRTGGSPLHFGNGTRLTVT.